This T cell receptor beta chain came from a study of blood T cell repertoires in COVID-19. The V end was cut by 1 base, the J end by 9 bases, with 12 bases between. The V gene's germline CDR1 is SGHAT and CDR2 FQNNGV. This CDR3 comprises 13 residues. This study enrolled people aged about 18 to 100 from about two dozen US geographic areas. Assignment of participants to cohorts was predicated upon participant-reported clinical history. Produced via immunoSEQ multiplex PCR; TCRdb's table is partial and in-frame only. In the table there are some 400,000 clones, roughly 90% of which are singletons. This sequence originates from a woman in her twenties or thirties who had recovered from COVID-19. V and J are TRBV11-2 and TRBJ1-1; D possibly corresponds to TRBD1 (6 bases). Sequencing was performed on PBMCs or T cells enriched from blood (not recorded which). CDR3 loop: CASSLVGTPQAFF. Written as DNA, the CDR3 is TGTGCCAGCAGCTTAGTCGGGACACCACAAGCTTTCTTT.